This T cell receptor (beta chain) was sequenced during a study of OX40 agonist ivuxolimab in advanced cancers. The V and J ends lost 2 bases and 3 bases respectively, with 16 bases between them. The CDR3 is 16 amino acids. Germline V CDR1 and CDR2: MNHEY, SVGAGI. Clones were sequenced by immunoSEQ multiplex PCR, and TCRdb holds only the in-frame ones, with some missing. The sample carries tens of thousands of clones, around 87% recorded once. To note about this clone: Its specificity is not known.

Study-level findings and limits: Some patients who did not respond also had low normalized T-cell clonal expansion. At 0.1 to 3.0 mg/kg, CD4+ and CD8+ blood T cells expanded clonally by week 6.

Specimen: CD4+ or CD8+ T cells sorted from blood, collected in a trial of the OX40 agonist ivuxolimab. The J gene is TRBJ1-2, the V gene TRBV6-5, with TRBD1 as a possible D gene (5 bases). This receptor was taken from an adult with an advanced solid tumor such as melanoma, head and neck, liver or kidney cancer. CDR3 loop: CASSYGGREADYGYTF. As DNA, the CDR3 is TGTGCCAGCAGTTACGGCGGCAGGGAAGCGGACTATGGCTACACCTTC.